Shown below are 12 T cell receptor beta chains from a single sample sequenced in a study of beta chain features in type 1 diabetes. cDNA synthesis used the whole RNA isolate, giving expressed TCRB sequences. Repertoires were generated with immunoSEQ multiplex PCR, while TCRdb's copy carries only in-frame clones and drops some. In the table there are around 160,000 clones, 48% of which are singletons. Sequenced sample: Tregs from blood. These receptors were obtained from a man aged 18 to 30 in good health.

This clone has a handful of counts. The chain joins TRBV10-3 to TRBJ2-7, with 9 bases lining up with TRBD2. Germline V gives CDR1 ENHRY, CDR2 SYGVKD. The J segment lost 4 bases and the V segment lost 0 bases, leaving 4 bases of the junction unmatched. This CDR3 has 15 residues. The CDR3 here is CAISESWREGYEQYF. CDR3 in DNA: TGTGCCATCAGTGAGTCATGGCGGGAGGGTTACGAGCAGTACTTC.

This clone has only a few counts. The chain joins TRBV27 to TRBJ2-5; 8 nucleotides line up with TRBD1. Trimming at V came to 3 bases and at J to 5 bases, leaving 5 bases not matched to a gene. This CDR3 is 14 amino acids long. Germline lookup yields CDR1 MNHEY and CDR2 SMNVEV (reference sequence). CDR3 DNA sequence: TGTGCCAGCAGTTTCCAGGGGGCCGTCGAGACCCAGTACTTC. Translated, it gives CASSFQGAVETQYF.

The rearrangement uses TRBV5-1 and TRBJ1-2, with D hard to call. CDR3 length equals 15 residues. The V gene's germline CDR1 is SGHRS and CDR2 YFSETQ. V lost 6 bases to trimming and J lost 8 bases, with 23 bases between them. The CDR3 sequence: CASTLRPDTYGGYTF. The CDR3 region has the DNA TGCGCCAGCACCCTCCGACCAGACACTTATGGGGGCTACACCTTC.

The rearrangement joins TRBV4-3 to TRBJ1-6; 9 nucleotides match TRBD1. The V segment lost 1 base and the J segment 7 bases; nucleotides outside the gene matches: 2. The germline CDR1 and CDR2 sequences are LGHNA and YSLEER. This CDR3 comprises 15 residues. This chain's CDR3 is CASSQGTGENSPLHF. In DNA, the CDR3 is TGCGCCAGCAGCCAAGGGACAGGGGAAAATTCACCCCTCCACTTT.

This clone has just a few counts. This chain uses TRBV6-5 with TRBJ1-2; 7 nucleotides match TRBD1. CDR1 MNHEY and CDR2 SVGAGI come from the germline V gene. The J segment lost 2 bases and the V segment lost 6 bases, leaving 9 bases of the junction unmatched. There are 15 residues in the CDR3. CDR3 in DNA: TGTGCCAGCAGCCGCCTACGGGGACAGAACTATGGCTACACCTTC. Translated: CASSRLRGQNYGYTF.

This clone was recorded a few times. The J gene is TRBJ1-4, the V gene TRBV5-1; tentative D call: TRBD1 (5 bases). CDR3 length: 14 residues. V shed 7 bases and J shed 7 bases, with 17 bases lying between them. Germline assignment: CDR1 SGHRS and CDR2 YFSETQ. The CDR3 nucleotides read TGCGCCAGCCGCCTAACGGGGGTAGCTGAAAAACTGTTTTTT. It specifies CASRLTGVAEKLFF.

CDR3 nucleotides: TGTGCCACCAGCAGAGATCTTGCGTTCCGGGGGGGGAGCAATCAGCCCCAGCATTTT. It codes for CATSRDLAFRGGSNQPQHF. The V gene is TRBV15, the J gene TRBJ1-5; a possible D gene is TRBD1 (5 bases). Germline assignment: CDR1 LNHNV and CDR2 YYDKDF (reference sequence). The V end was cut by 0 bases, the J end by 1 base, with 19 bases between. This CDR3 comprises 19 residues.

The V call is TRBV4-3, the J call TRBJ1-2; 8 bases map to TRBD1. J was trimmed by 4 bases and V by 0 bases; bases with no gene match: 10. CDR1 and CDR2 from the germline V gene are LGHNA and YSLEER. This CDR3 has 17 amino acids. The CDR3 loop reads CASSQDPGRGHGYGYTF. The DNA of the CDR3 is TGCGCCAGCAGCCAAGATCCCGGCAGGGGGCATGGCTATGGCTACACCTTC.

This clone was picked up one time. The rearrangement uses TRBV4-1 and TRBJ1-1, with D hard to call. There are 15 residues in the CDR3. V was pared by 0 bases and J by 4 bases, with 12 bases between. Germline V gene lookup returns CDR1 MGHRA and CDR2 YSYEKL. CDR3 DNA: TGCGCCAGCAGCCAAGATAGTCGGGGATTCACTGAAGCTTTCTTT. Amino acids: CASSQDSRGFTEAFF.

This clone has only a few counts. The chain is built from TRBV29-1 and TRBJ1-2, with D unresolved. The CDR3 is 14 amino acids. In germline, CDR1 is SQVTM, CDR2 ANQGSEA. Trimming left V 0 bases short and J 6 bases short, with 14 bases between. The CDR3 sequence is CSVEDPTAQDGYTF. In DNA form, the CDR3 reads TGCAGCGTTGAAGATCCTACTGCGCAGGATGGCTACACCTTC.

The chain has TRBV15 and TRBJ2-5; D is unclear. The CDR3 loop spans 13 amino acids. V was shortened by 3 bases and J by 5 bases, with 10 bases between the two germline ends. Looked up from germline, CDR1 is LNHNV and CDR2 is YYDKDF (reference sequence). CDR3 in DNA: TGTGCCACCAGCAGGCGAAGTGTGGAGACCCAGTACTTC. It encodes CATSRRSVETQYF.

This clone has a handful of counts. This chain uses TRBV20-1 with TRBJ2-3; D call uncertain. CDR1 is DFQATT, CDR2 SNEGSKA, per germline (reference sequence). Trimming shortened V by 6 bases and J by 9 bases, and 13 bases separated the two germline ends. This CDR3 contains 11 residues. The CDR3 DNA is TGCAGTGCGAAGAGTACTTCGACGCAGTATTTT. It translates to CSAKSTSTQYF.